This T cell receptor (beta chain) was captured by sequencing in a study of shared clonotypes between healthy human individuals. Study-wide results and caveats: It was the non-shared clonotypes that had lower generation probabilities than clonotypes shared by all four donors. Clonotype sharing among donors was thought likely to change with sequencing depth.

Trimming cost V 6 bases and J 0 bases, with 14 bases left between them. The CDR3 contains 15 residues. Germline-derived CDR1 and CDR2 are LNHNV and YYDKDF (reference sequence). Details on this clone: Its matching antigen is unknown.

Authors' data handling: Junction-only immunoSEQ sequences carried no quality scores, so filtering differed. Some clones are missing from TCRdb's copy, which holds only in-frame ones; the method was immunoSEQ multiplex PCR. The DNA gave D and trimming, while V, J and clone size come from that table. The table has roughly 2.6 million clones, approximately 90% seen once. The sequence was obtained from a man younger than 35 in good health. The chain links TRBV15 to TRBJ1-2; tentatively, D is TRBD1 (6 bases). Source material: naive CD4+ T cells sorted from blood. This sample's subset: CD45RA+ positively selected. The CDR3 bases are TGTGCCACCAGATACGGCGCAGGGGCTAACTATGGCTACACCTTC. Its protein is CATRYGAGANYGYTF.